Listed here are 29 T cell receptor beta chains from one sample, sequenced in a study of shared clonotypes between healthy human individuals. Some clones are missing from TCRdb's copy, which holds only in-frame ones; the method was immunoSEQ multiplex PCR. The data contain roughly 2.5 million clones, approximately 92% of them singletons. The sequenced sample consisted of naive CD4+ T cells sorted from blood. Subset of the sample: CD45RA+ positively selected. These receptors came from a man aged 18-30 years in good health.

The genes are TRBV7-2 and TRBJ2-1, with TRBD1 matching 8 bases. Germline V lookup: CDR1 SGHTA, CDR2 FQGNSA. J lost 9 bases, V lost 4 bases, and 8 bases had no gene match. This CDR3 comprises 14 residues. This chain's CDR3 is CASSSDRGLSEQFF. CDR3 nucleotides: TGTGCCAGCAGCTCCGACAGGGGCCTAAGTGAGCAGTTCTTC.

This clone was seen a single time. The V gene is TRBV6-5, the J gene TRBJ2-2; D ambiguous. The CDR3 consists of 13 residues. Trimming took off 5 bases at V and 12 bases at J, with 16 bases between the two ends. Germline CDR1 and CDR2: MNHEY and SVGAGI. The CDR3 bases are TGTGCCAGCAGTCAATCAGCTAGAAGCAAGCTGTTTTTT. It is translated as CASSQSARSKLFF.

The chain uses TRBV13 and TRBJ2-3, with 8 bases aligning to TRBD2. Germline V CDR1 and CDR2: PRHDT, FYEKMQ (reference sequence). Unmatched junction bases numbered 6, after V lost 2 bases and J lost 2 bases. This CDR3 comprises 16 residues. The CDR3 nucleotides are TGTGCCAGCAGCTTAACGGGAGGGGGACCCACAGATACGCAGTATTTT. Residues: CASSLTGGGPTDTQYF. Filled out from reference TRBV13 and TRBJ2-3, the complete variable domain reads AAGVIQSPRHLIKEKRETATLKCYPIPRHDTVYWYQQGPGQDPQFLISFYEKMQSDKGSIPDRFSAQQFSDYHSELNMSSLELGDSALYFCASSLTGGGPTDTQYFGPGTRLTVL.

CDR3 loop: CAISGGLAGPRDIQYF. CDR3 in DNA: TGTGCCATCAGTGGGGGACTAGCGGGACCGAGAGACATTCAGTACTTC. The chain couples TRBV10-3 to TRBJ2-4; 13 nucleotides agree with TRBD2. The CDR3 spans 16 residues. V gave up 4 bases and J gave up 8 bases; unmatched junction bases: 8. Germline V lookup: CDR1 ENHRY, CDR2 SYGVKD.

The chain uses TRBV30 and TRBJ1-2; the D gene is possibly TRBD1 (6 bases). Trimming shortened V by 0 bases and J by 8 bases, and 19 bases separated the two germline ends. The CDR3 spans 15 residues. The germline V gene has CDR1 GTSNPN and CDR2 SVGIG (reference sequence). CDR3 DNA sequence: TGTGCCTGGAGTGTATGGCCTAAGGGGGTGGGAGGCTACACCTTC. Its translation: CAWSVWPKGVGGYTF.

The rearrangement links TRBV7-2 to TRBJ2-3; 14 bases are shared with TRBD2. Germline V gene data show CDR1 as SGHTA and CDR2 as FQGNSA. This CDR3 is 17 amino acids long. V was pared by 5 bases and J by 1 base, with 5 bases of the junction left unmatched. The CDR3 spells CASSQGLAGARTDTQYF. In DNA form, the CDR3 reads TGTGCCAGCAGCCAGGGACTAGCGGGAGCCCGCACAGATACGCAGTATTTT. Filled out from reference TRBV7-2 and TRBJ2-3, the complete variable domain reads GAGVSQSPSNKVTEKGKDVELRCDPISGHTALYWYRQSLGQGLEFLIYFQGNSAPDKSGLPSDRFSAERTGGSVSTLTIQRTQQEDSAVYLCASSQGLAGARTDTQYFGPGTRLTVL.

This clone has just one count. The chain is built from TRBV2 and TRBJ2-7; no clear D gene. Between the trimmed V and J ends, which lost 2 bases and 0 bases, there was a span of 8 bases. This CDR3 spans 14 amino acids. Germline CDR1 is SNHLY and CDR2 is FYNNEI. Here the CDR3 reads CASSETESSYEQYF. CDR3 DNA sequence: TGTGCCAGCAGTGAAACCGAGAGCTCCTACGAGCAGTACTTC. Full variable domain (missing parts from reference TRBV2 and TRBJ2-7): EPEVTQTPSHQVTQMGQEVILRCVPISNHLYFYWYRQILGQKVEFLVSFYNNEISEKSEIFDDQFSVERPDGSNFTLKIRSTKLEDSAMYFCASSETESSYEQYFGPGTRLTVT.

The gene calls are TRBV2 and TRBJ2-7; D may be TRBD2 (5 bases). The germline V and J ends were trimmed by 5 bases and 3 bases, with 14 bases remaining between them. Germline V gene lookup returns CDR1 SNHLY and CDR2 FYNNEI. CDR3 length equals 14 residues. The CDR3 loop reads CASSSGLAYYEQYF. DNA for the CDR3: TGTGCCAGCAGTTCCGGACTGGCCTACTACGAGCAGTACTTC. The full variable domain, with the rest looked up from reference TRBV2 and TRBJ2-7, is EPEVTQTPSHQVTQMGQEVILRCVPISNHLYFYWYRQILGQKVEFLVSFYNNEISEKSEIFDDQFSVERPDGSNFTLKIRSTKLEDSAMYFCASSSGLAYYEQYFGPGTRLTVT.

The CDR3 loop is CASSPRTGWENYGYTF. As DNA, the CDR3 is TGTGCCAGCAGCCCGAGGACAGGGTGGGAAAATTATGGCTACACCTTC. J is TRBJ1-2 and V is TRBV7-2, with TRBD1 matching over 8 bases. CDR1 is SGHTA and CDR2 is FQGNSA in the germline V gene. This CDR3 is built from 16 residues. V was clipped by 5 bases and J by 5 bases; unmatched bases: 13.

The V and J genes are TRBV9 and TRBJ1-2; D remains ambiguous. Between the trimmed V and J ends, which lost 3 bases and 6 bases, there was a span of 9 bases. The CDR3 length is 12 residues. Germline CDR1 and CDR2: SGDLS and YYNGEE. CDR3 region: CASSAVRDGYTF. The CDR3 DNA reads as TGTGCCAGCAGCGCCGTAAGGGATGGCTACACCTTC. The full variable domain, in which reference TRBV9 and TRBJ1-2 provide the parts outside the CDR3, is DSGVTQTPKHLITATGQRVTLRCSPRSGDLSVYWYQQSLDQGLQFLIQYYNGEERAKGNILERFSAQQFPDLHSELNLSSLELGDSALYFCASSAVRDGYTFGSGTRLTVV.

The chain links TRBV28 to TRBJ1-1; 8 positions agree with TRBD1. This CDR3 spans 18 amino acids. CDR1 is MDHEN and CDR2 is SYDVKM in the germline V gene. V shed 7 bases and J 4 bases; nucleotides not matched to a gene: 20. CDR3 region: CASKTRGTATGGGTEAFF. The CDR3, as DNA: TGTGCCAGCAAAACTCGCGGCACAGCTACAGGGGGGGGCACTGAAGCTTTCTTT.

The chain combines TRBV18 with TRBJ2-5; weak D call: TRBD2 (6 bases). Looked up from germline, CDR1 is KGHSH and CDR2 is LQKENI. This CDR3 region has 15 residues. Trimming shortened V by 3 bases and J by 2 bases, and 13 bases separated the two germline ends. CDR3 in amino acids: CASSPLADGQETQYF. For the CDR3, the DNA is TGTGCCAGCTCACCCTTAGCGGACGGACAAGAGACCCAGTACTTC.

The V gene is TRBV19, the J gene TRBJ1-4; no definite D call. This CDR3 region has 15 residues. V was cut by 5 bases and J by 5 bases, with 15 bases left in between. Germline V lookup: CDR1 LNHDA, CDR2 SQIVND (reference sequence). CDR3 nucleotide sequence: TGTGCCAGTAGTGTCCGGGAGACCACGAATGAAAAACTGTTTTTT. Residues: CASSVRETTNEKLFF.

This rearrangement joins TRBV9 to TRBJ1-2, with D hard to call. Germline V gene data show CDR1 as SGDLS and CDR2 as YYNGEE. Trimming stripped 0 bases from V and 4 bases from J, with 4 bases between. The CDR3 is 12 amino acids. The CDR3 here is CASSVGLYGYTF. CDR3 nucleotides: TGTGCCAGCAGCGTAGGCCTCTATGGCTACACCTTC.

Here the CDR3 DNA reads TGTGCCAGCAGTTACCCCCGGGGAGGGGAAGAGACCCAGTACTTC. It codes for CASSYPRGGEETQYF. This chain uses TRBV6-6 with TRBJ2-5; the match to TRBD2 covers 7 bases. This CDR3 comprises 15 residues. Germline trimming cut 2 bases from V and 3 bases from J; bases unmatched to any gene: 6. Germline values: CDR1 MNHNY, CDR2 SVGAGI (reference sequence).

This chain connects TRBV9 to TRBJ2-3, with D possibly matching TRBD1 (6 bases). Trimming took 3 bases from V and 7 from J, leaving 12 bases between them. Germline V CDR1 and CDR2: SGDLS, YYNGEE. This CDR3 comprises 13 residues. CDR3 sequence (DNA): TGTGCCAGCAGCGCATCAGGGGCCAATACGCAGTATTTT. It translates to CASSASGANTQYF.

The rearrangement uses TRBV20-1 and TRBJ2-4; 7 bases match TRBD1. The CDR3 contains 11 residues. Germline values: CDR1 DFQATT, CDR2 SNEGSKA (reference sequence). Unmatched junction bases numbered 5, after V lost 6 bases and J lost 9 bases. This CDR3 reads CSAETGVIQYF. Written as DNA, the CDR3 is TGCAGTGCCGAAACAGGGGTCATTCAGTACTTC.

V and J are TRBV14 and TRBJ2-3, with 7 bases fitting TRBD1. CDR1 is SGHDN, CDR2 FVKESK, per germline. Trimming removed 1 base from V and 5 bases from J; junction bases left unmatched: 18. This CDR3 region has 19 residues. The CDR3 region is CASSQAPLGRGGGQDTQYF. The CDR3 DNA follows: TGTGCCAGCAGCCAAGCCCCCCTCGGCAGAGGGGGCGGTCAAGATACGCAGTATTTT. Based on the CDR3 plus reference TRBV14 and TRBJ2-3, the full variable domain is EAGVTQFPSHSVIEKGQTVTLRCDPISGHDNLYWYRRVMGKEIKFLLHFVKESKQDESGMPNNRFLAERTGGTYSTLKVQPAELEDSGVYFCASSQAPLGRGGGQDTQYFGPGTRLTVL.

The rearrangement joins TRBV7-2 to TRBJ2-1; D uncertain. CDR1 is SGHTA and CDR2 is FQGNSA in the germline V gene. Trimming took 5 bases from V and 8 from J, leaving 16 bases between them. The length of the CDR3 is 14 residues. This CDR3 is CASSPPPPVYEQFF. The CDR3 nucleotides read TGTGCCAGCAGCCCTCCCCCCCCTGTCTATGAGCAGTTCTTC.

The chain combines TRBV19 with TRBJ2-3; D is perhaps TRBD2 (6 bases). This CDR3 has 15 residues. Germline V gene lookup returns CDR1 LNHDA and CDR2 SQIVND (reference sequence). V was trimmed by 1 base and J by 5 bases, leaving 13 bases between them. This chain's CDR3 is CASSIVSGSGDTQYF. The CDR3 coding sequence is TGTGCCAGTAGTATAGTGTCCGGGAGTGGAGATACGCAGTATTTT.

V usage is TRBV27 and J usage is TRBJ2-3, with D perhaps TRBD2 (6 bases). V lost 8 bases, J lost 4 bases, and 13 bases lay in between. CDR3 length: 13 amino acids. CDR1 is MNHEY, CDR2 SMNVEV, per germline (reference sequence). CDR3 region: CASAREPPDTQYF. The CDR3 nucleotides read TGTGCCAGCGCTCGGGAGCCTCCAGATACGCAGTATTTT.

Regarding this clone: The identical CDR3 is also encoded by other nucleotide sequences in the sample. The chain has TRBV27 and TRBJ2-3; the match to TRBD2 covers 10 bases. CDR3 size: 13 residues. CDR1 is MNHEY and CDR2 is SMNVEV in the germline V gene (reference sequence). Trimming at V came to 5 bases and at J to 6 bases, leaving 2 bases not matched to a gene. CDR3 sequence reads: CASSLAGVDTQYF. CDR3 in DNA: TGTGCCAGCAGTCTAGCGGGAGTGGATACGCAGTATTTT.

V and J are TRBV6-5 and TRBJ2-7; a weak D match, TRBD2 (6 bases). This CDR3 has 15 amino acids. Trimming removed 1 base at V and 2 bases at J, with 12 bases between. Germline loops: CDR1 MNHEY, CDR2 SVGAGI. CDR3 bases: TGTGCCAGCAGTTACTGGCATAGCGGACCCTACGAGCAGTACTTC. Its translation is CASSYWHSGPYEQYF.

The J gene is TRBJ2-3, the V gene TRBV29-1; 8 nucleotides match TRBD1. The CDR3 runs to 19 residues. The J segment lost 2 bases and the V segment lost 2 bases, leaving 18 bases of the junction unmatched. Germline CDR1 reads SQVTM; CDR2 reads ANQGSEA. DNA for the CDR3: TGCAGCGTTGAACCTCGATCGGGACAGGCGACCCTCCCCACAGATACGCAGTATTTT. Translating gives CSVEPRSGQATLPTDTQYF.

This clone was seen a single time. This chain links TRBV15 with TRBJ2-7; D not resolved. The germline V gene encodes CDR1 LNHNV and CDR2 YYDKDF (reference sequence). The CDR3 sequence is 14 residues long. Trimming removed 5 bases from V and 2 bases from J, with 13 bases in between. The CDR3 sequence is CATSRPLQTYEQYF. DNA of the CDR3: TGTGCCACCAGCCGTCCGTTACAGACCTACGAGCAGTACTTC. The whole variable domain, remainder taken from reference TRBV15 and TRBJ2-7, is DAMVIQNPRYQVTQFGKPVTLSCSQTLNHNVMYWYQQKSSQAPKLLFHYYDKDFNNEADTPDNFQSRRPNTSFCFLDIRSPGLGDTAMYLCATSRPLQTYEQYFGPGTRLTVT.

The CDR3 sequence is CASRPPAGEGYEQYF. The CDR3 DNA reads TGTGCCAGCAGACCCCCCGCAGGGGAGGGCTACGAGCAGTACTTC. This chain links TRBV6-5 with TRBJ2-7; weak D call: TRBD2 (7 bases). Germline V gene sequence: CDR1 MNHEY, CDR2 SVGAGI. CDR3 length: 15 amino acids. Deletions cut 6 bases from V and 3 bases from J, with 18 bases between.

V usage is TRBV11-2 and J usage is TRBJ2-3; 9 bases agree with TRBD2. Germline values: CDR1 SGHAT, CDR2 FQNNGV. With 5 bases clipped from V and 7 bases from J, the junction kept 13 bases outside the gene matches. The CDR3 contains 16 residues. The CDR3 loop reads CASSPSSGAPQNTQYF. The CDR3, as DNA: TGTGCCAGCAGCCCTTCTAGCGGGGCCCCCCAAAATACGCAGTATTTT. Looking up the rest from reference TRBV11-2 and TRBJ2-3 gives the full variable domain: EAGVAQSPRYKIIEKRQSVAFWCNPISGHATLYWYQQILGQGPKLLIQFQNNGVVDDSQLPKDRFSAERLKGVDSTLKIQPAKLEDSAVYLCASSPSSGAPQNTQYFGPGTRLTVL.

The V and J genes are TRBV6-5 and TRBJ1-4; D might be TRBD1 (6 bases). CDR1 is MNHEY and CDR2 is SVGAGI in the germline V gene. The V gene lost 7 bases and the J gene lost 13 bases, with 22 bases spanning the gap. The CDR3 is 14 amino acids. The CDR3 loop is CASTQSRDTLLLFF. The DNA of the CDR3 is TGTGCCAGCACTCAGAGCCGGGACACATTGTTACTGTTTTTT.

The chain is built from TRBV5-6 and TRBJ2-3; D remains unclear. CDR1 and CDR2 from the germline V gene are SGHDT and YYEEEE. Trimming took 5 bases from V and 6 from J, leaving 16 bases between them. The length of the CDR3 is 14 residues. This CDR3 reads CASSETAPADTQYF. CDR3 nucleotides: TGTGCCAGCAGTGAAACGGCACCGGCTGATACGCAGTATTTT.